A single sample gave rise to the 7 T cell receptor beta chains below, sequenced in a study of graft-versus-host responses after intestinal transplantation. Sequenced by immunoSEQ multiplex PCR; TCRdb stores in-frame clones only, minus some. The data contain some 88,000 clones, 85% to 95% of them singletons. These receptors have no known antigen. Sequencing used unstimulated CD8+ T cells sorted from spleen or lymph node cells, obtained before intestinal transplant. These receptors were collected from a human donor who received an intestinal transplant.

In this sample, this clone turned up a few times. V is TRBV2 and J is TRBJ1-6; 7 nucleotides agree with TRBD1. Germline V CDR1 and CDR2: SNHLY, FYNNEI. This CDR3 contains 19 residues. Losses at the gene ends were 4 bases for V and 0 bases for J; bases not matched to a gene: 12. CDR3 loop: CASSVHPHRGSSYNSPLHF. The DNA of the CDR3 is TGTGCCAGCAGTGTCCACCCACACAGGGGAAGCTCCTATAATTCACCCCTCCACTTT. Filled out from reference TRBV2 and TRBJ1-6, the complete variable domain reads EPEVTQTPSHQVTQMGQEVILRCVPISNHLYFYWYRQILGQKVEFLVSFYNNEISEKSEIFDDQFSVERPDGSNFTLKIRSTKLEDSAMYFCASSVHPHRGSSYNSPLHFGNGTRLTVT.

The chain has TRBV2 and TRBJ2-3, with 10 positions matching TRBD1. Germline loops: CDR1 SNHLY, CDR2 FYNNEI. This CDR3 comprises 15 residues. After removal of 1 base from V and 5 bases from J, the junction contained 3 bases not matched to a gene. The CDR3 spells CASSEGQGAGDTQYF. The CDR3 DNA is TGTGCCAGCAGTGAAGGACAGGGGGCGGGAGATACGCAGTATTTT.

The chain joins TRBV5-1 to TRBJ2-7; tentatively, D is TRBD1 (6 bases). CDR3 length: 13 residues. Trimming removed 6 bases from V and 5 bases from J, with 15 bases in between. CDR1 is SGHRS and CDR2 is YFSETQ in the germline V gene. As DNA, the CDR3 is TGCGCCAGCACCCATACAGGGACCCACGAGCAGTACTTC. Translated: CASTHTGTHEQYF.

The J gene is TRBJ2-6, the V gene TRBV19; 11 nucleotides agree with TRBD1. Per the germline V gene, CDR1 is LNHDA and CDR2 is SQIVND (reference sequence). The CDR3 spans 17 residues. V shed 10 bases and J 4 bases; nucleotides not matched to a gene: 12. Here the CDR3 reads CATFGQGAPEGANVLTF. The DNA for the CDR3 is TGTGCCACGTTCGGACAGGGGGCGCCGGAAGGGGCCAACGTCCTGACTTTC.

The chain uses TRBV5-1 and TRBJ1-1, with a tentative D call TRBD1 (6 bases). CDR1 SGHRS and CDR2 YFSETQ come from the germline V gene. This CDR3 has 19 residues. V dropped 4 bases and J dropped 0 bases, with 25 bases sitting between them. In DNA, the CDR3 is TGCGCCAGCAGCAAAACTATCGGGACACCCAATGTTATGAACACTGAAGCTTTCTTT. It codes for CASSKTIGTPNVMNTEAFF.

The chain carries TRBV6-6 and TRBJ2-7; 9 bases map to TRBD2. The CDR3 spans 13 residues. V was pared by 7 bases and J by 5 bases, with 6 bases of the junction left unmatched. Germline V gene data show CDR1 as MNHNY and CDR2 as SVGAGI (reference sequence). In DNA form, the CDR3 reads TGTGCCAGCATCGGCGGGGGGGCGAACGAGCAGTACTTC. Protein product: CASIGGGANEQYF.

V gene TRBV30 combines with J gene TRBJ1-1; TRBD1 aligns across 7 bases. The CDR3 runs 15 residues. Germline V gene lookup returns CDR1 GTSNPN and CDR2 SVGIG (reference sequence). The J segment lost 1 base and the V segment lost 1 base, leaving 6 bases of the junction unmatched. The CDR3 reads CAWSARTGANTEAFF. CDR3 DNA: TGTGCCTGGAGTGCGCGGACAGGAGCGAACACTGAAGCTTTCTTT.